This TCR beta chain is from a study of shared clonotypes between healthy human individuals. Study details: Three CD4 naive, three CD4 memory, two CD8 naive and one CD8 memory plate were used per donor.

Study-wide results and limits: Exclusively blood specimens were collected; tissue repertoires likely differ.

A note on this clone: The antigen remains unidentified.

Execution of the assay was at deep level. Several immunoSEQ 96-well plates shared each subset's DNA, each plate a replicate. Measured with immunoSEQ multiplex PCR; TCRdb has only the in-frame clones, and not every one. The sample consists of 600,000 to 800,000 clones, 72% of them appearing once. CDR1 and CDR2 from the germline V gene are MGHRA and YSYEKL. The V gene lost 1 base and the J gene lost 0 bases, with 4 bases spanning the gap. CDR3 size: 14 residues. The material sequenced was memory CD4+ T cells sorted from blood. The subset: CD45RA-negative fraction. This clonotype originated in a woman aged 25 to 39 in good health. The chain couples TRBV4-1 to TRBJ1-5, with unresolved D. The CDR3 spells CASSQGNSNQPQHF. CDR3 DNA: TGCGCCAGCAGCCAAGGAAATAGCAATCAGCCCCAGCATTTT.